This T cell receptor beta chain was captured in a study of T cell repertoires in cytomegalovirus infection (dated by TCRdb to the late 2010s). With respect to the entire study: The HLA type of each donor mattered for the analysis, because public TCR beta signatures pointed to carriage of CMV infection along with the matching HLA type.

General findings and caveats noted by the study authors: In both this cohort and an independent cohort of some 370 donors, the cumulative frequency of public TCR beta family members distinguished carriers of CMV infection plus the relevant HLA type. The ex vivo response was dominated by HLA-C-restricted CMV-specific TCR beta clonotypes, which also provided the single most frequent clonotype in two of eight donors.

The run used an Illumina HiSeq 1500. Through fastp at Q25 and MiXCR, TCRdb rebuilt clones from the public reads, retaining in-frame beta chains. Entries that share a CDR3 protein sequence are merged under the most common genes and DNA. The sample contains under 250,000 distinct CDR3 sequences, approximately 13% of them found a single time. The ten largest clones capture 1.6% of the sample. The sample holds many counts of this clonotype. No cognate antigen has been identified for it. No quality values exist for individual bases; no much larger clone is one base distant. Reading the germline V gene gives CDR1 SGHRS and CDR2 YFSETQ. V loses 0 bases at its end and J loses 6 bases; junction bases beyond the gene matches: 7. The CDR3 measures 16 amino acids from cysteine to phenylalanine. Just the 48-base CDR3 DNA is kept, in frame starting at base 1.

Sequenced sample: PBMCs. This sequence uses TRBV5-1 and TRBJ2-3; 10 central nucleotides agree with TRBD2. The receptor was derived from a human donor in good health (CMV status not recorded). Some clones in this sample may be carry-over from other donors' samples. The CDR3 corresponds to CASSLDGLAASDTQYF. The nucleotides read TGCGCCAGCAGCTTGGATGGACTAGCGGCCTCCGATACGCAGTATTTT.